Following are 9 T cell receptor beta chains from one sample sequenced in a study of cytomegalovirus exposure and HLA in healthy donors. The PCR was carried out with 60 Vbeta primers and 13 Jbeta primers. Only in-frame clones appear in the TCRdb table, and some are missing; sequencing was by immunoSEQ multiplex PCR. The sample holds under 85,000 clones, about 70% seen once. Sequenced material: PBMCs. Receptors originate from a woman younger than 45 in good health and CMV-seronegative.

This clone was detected a few times. The J gene is TRBJ2-1, the V gene TRBV6-5; TRBD2 agrees at 13 bases. Trimming cost V 5 bases and J 7 bases; bases outside gene matches: 5. Germline-derived CDR1 and CDR2 are MNHEY and SVGAGI. The CDR3 length is 15 residues. The CDR3 nucleotides are TGTGCCAGCAGTCTCCCGACTAGCGGGGGGAATGAGCAGTTCTTC. Protein product: CASSLPTSGGNEQFF.

This rearrangement joins TRBV27 to TRBJ2-7; 8 bases match TRBD2. CDR1 and CDR2 (germline): MNHEY, SMNVEV (reference sequence). The V gene end was trimmed by 7 bases and the J gene end by 2 bases; junction bases not matched to a gene: 4. This CDR3 comprises 13 residues. The CDR3 nucleotides read TGTGCCAGCAAGGGGCGGGGGGCCTACGAGCAGTACTTC. This gives the protein CASKGRGAYEQYF.

This clone has only one observation. The rearrangement links TRBV5-1 to TRBJ2-7, with 7 nucleotides matching TRBD2. The CDR3 has 12 amino acids. Germline V gene sequence: CDR1 SGHRS, CDR2 YFSETQ. Trimming at V came to 7 bases and at J to 4 bases, leaving 5 bases not matched to a gene. CDR3 protein: CASSGGMYEQYF. The CDR3 DNA reads TGCGCCAGCTCGGGGGGTATGTACGAGCAGTACTTC.

V gene TRBV5-1 combines with J gene TRBJ2-7; 8 bases match TRBD1. This CDR3 has 13 amino acids. Germline V gives CDR1 SGHRS, CDR2 YFSETQ. The V gene end was trimmed by 5 bases and the J gene end by 5 bases; junction bases not matched to a gene: 6. The CDR3 DNA reads as TGCGCCAGCAGTAGGCAGGGGGCCAACGAGCAGTACTTC. Encoded protein: CASSRQGANEQYF. The whole variable domain, filled in from reference TRBV5-1 and TRBJ2-7, reads KAGVTQTPRYLIKTRGQQVTLSCSPISGHRSVSWYQQTPGQGLQFLFEYFSETQRNKGNFPGRFSGRQFSNSRSEMNVSTLELGDSALYLCASSRQGANEQYFGPGTRLTVT.

The chain uses TRBV29-1 and TRBJ2-7; 10 bases fit TRBD1. V was pared by 3 bases and J by 2 bases, with 4 bases of the junction left unmatched. Germline values: CDR1 SQVTM, CDR2 ANQGSEA. The CDR3 runs 14 residues. This CDR3 is CSVEDRGGPYEQYF. The CDR3, as DNA: TGCAGCGTTGAGGACAGGGGGGGCCCCTACGAGCAGTACTTC.

The chain has TRBV18 and TRBJ1-1; D remains unclear. Looked up from germline, CDR1 is KGHSH and CDR2 is LQKENI. The CDR3 spans 12 residues. Trimming removed 6 bases at V and 4 bases at J, with 9 bases between. The CDR3 DNA sequence: TGTGCCAGCTCTTACGGAGGCACTGAAGCTTTCTTT. Translation: CASSYGGTEAFF.

Details on this clone: An end of the junction differs from the germline gene, which may be a read error. J is TRBJ2-1 and V is TRBV28; 13 nucleotides line up with TRBD2. The CDR3 extends over 15 amino acids. Germline loops: CDR1 MDHEN, CDR2 SYDVKM. The DNA of the CDR3 is TGTGCCAGCAGTTCAAGAATCGGACTAGCGGGGGTTCTCGTCTTC. This gives the protein CASSSRIGLAGVLVF.

The chain combines TRBV30 with TRBJ2-7; D perhaps matches TRBD1 (6 bases). The V end lost 1 base, the J end lost 4 bases, and 14 bases lay between the germline ends. The CDR3 consists of 14 residues. The V gene's germline CDR1 is GTSNPN and CDR2 SVGIG (reference sequence). The CDR3 is CAWSGTRTEYEQYF. The CDR3 DNA follows: TGTGCCTGGAGTGGGACGAGGACAGAATACGAGCAGTACTTC.

The chain recombines TRBV12-1 with TRBJ2-7; the table's D call, TRBD1, has no DNA check behind it. TRBV12-1 is a pseudogene. The CDR3 has 15 residues. Here the CDR3 reads CASSWGDREVYEQYF. CDR3 DNA: TGTGCCAGCAGCTGGGGGGACAGGGAGGTTTACGAGCAGTACTTC.